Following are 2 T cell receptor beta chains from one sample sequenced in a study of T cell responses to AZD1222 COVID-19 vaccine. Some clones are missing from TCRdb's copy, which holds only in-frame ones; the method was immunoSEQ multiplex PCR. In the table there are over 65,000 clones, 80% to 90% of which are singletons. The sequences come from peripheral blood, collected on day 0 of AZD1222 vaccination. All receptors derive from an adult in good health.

The CDR3 here is CASSPWGRGEPDTQYF. CDR3 nucleotides: TGTGCCAGCAGCCCTTGGGGCAGGGGTGAGCCAGATACGCAGTATTTT. This chain uses TRBV21-1 with TRBJ2-3; the table's D gene call, TRBD1, was not cross checked with the DNA. TRBV21-1 is termed a pseudogene. This CDR3 comprises 16 residues.

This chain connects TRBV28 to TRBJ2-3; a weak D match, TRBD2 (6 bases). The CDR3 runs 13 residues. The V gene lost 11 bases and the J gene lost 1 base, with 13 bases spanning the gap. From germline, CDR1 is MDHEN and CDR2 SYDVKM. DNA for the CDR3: TGTGCCTCTGGGGGGTTCGGCACAGATACGCAGTATTTT. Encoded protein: CASGGFGTDTQYF.